This is a list of T cell receptor beta chains from one sample in a study of tissue T cells after allogeneic stem cell transplantation. Data came from immunoSEQ multiplex PCR; TCRdb stores just in-frame clones and leaves some out. The table records about 5,200 clones, over 60% of them present only once. This sample comprised tissue from the colon, obtained at autopsy. The origin of the receptors is a female donor over 55 with lung cancer. Each CDR3 is given without its conserved first and last residue. Each record gives: D gene, J gene, V gene, clone size, CDR3 protein. D genes are given only for firm matches. The size field is filled for only some rows; it gives once, few, many or a size class.

-,TRBJ2-4,TRBV10-3,few,AISESDSAKNIQY
-,TRBJ2-7,TRBV9,-,ASSATLGPYEQY
-,TRBJ1-1,TRBV6-1,-,ASSESYNRVNTEAF
-,TRBJ2-7,TRBV6-2/TRBV6-3,few,ASSYSWGETYEQY
TRBD2,TRBJ2-1,TRBV9,-,ASSLMGLSPDEQF
-,TRBJ2-1,TRBV19,few,ASSDQIEQF
TRBD1,TRBJ2-3,TRBV7-9,-,ASHKPQGEDTQY
-,TRBJ1-6,TRBV14,-,ASSHKQGYNSPLH
-,TRBJ1-2,TRBV29-1,-,SVEKWRSRYGYT
TRBD2,TRBJ2-7,TRBV15,few,ATSRVPGLAWEQY
TRBD2,TRBJ2-2,TRBV9,-,ASSPRLGLASNTGELF
TRBD2,TRBJ2-5,TRBV2,-,ASSGLAGGETQY
-,TRBJ2-3,TRBV19,-,ASSTPGAITDTQY
-,TRBJ1-2,TRBV3-1/TRBV3-2,-,ASSQASGPYGYT
-,TRBJ2-7,TRBV5-4,-,ASSLPGVGAYEQY
-,TRBJ1-5,TRBV7-2,-,ASSLGGLNQPQH
-,TRBJ2-1,TRBV6-5,-,ASTARRDKYNEQF
TRBD1,TRBJ1-2,TRBV5-4,few,ASSPRGTGSGYT
TRBD2,TRBJ2-7,TRBV5-1,-,ASSLLSGGILYEQY
-,TRBJ1-4,TRBV5-1,once,ASSLGQNNEKLF
-,TRBJ1-1,TRBV10-2,-,ATGSHQDTEAF
TRBD1,TRBJ1-1,TRBV5-1,few,ASSLGTGAGTEAF
-,TRBJ2-5,TRBV10-3,once,AIREGNQETQY
TRBD1,TRBJ2-3,TRBV4-1,-,ASSPFPGQVRDTQY
-,TRBJ1-4,TRBV9,few,ASSRAPVGRGGEKLF
-,TRBJ2-3,TRBV5-1,-,ASSSGWGNTDTQY
-,TRBJ2-2,TRBV5-1,-,ASSLAALANTGELF
-,TRBJ2-6,TRBV19,-,ASTPSSGANVLT
-,TRBJ1-6,TRBV29-1,few,SVKTDPNSPLH
-,TRBJ1-2,TRBV30,once,AWRDPSTRAKTQDYYGYT
-,TRBJ2-7,TRBV18,-,ASSPMGNEQY
TRBD1,TRBJ1-5,TRBV19,-,ASSMGDSYSNQPQH
-,TRBJ1-4,TRBV3-1/TRBV3-2,-,ASSQIPRISTNEKLF
-,TRBJ1-3,TRBV18,-,ASSSQGSGNTIY
TRBD2,TRBJ2-1,TRBV11-2,few,ASSLARGGQSEQF
-,TRBJ2-3,TRBV14,-,ASSTEFSTDTQY
TRBD1,TRBJ1-6,TRBV19,once,ASSRDRDPNSPLH
-,TRBJ1-2,TRBV7-2,-,ASSLSWSGNGYT
-,TRBJ2-1,TRBV27,-,ASSSPDSYNEQF